Each of the 26 T cell receptor beta chains below was sequenced from the same sample in a study of T cells after yellow fever vaccination. TCRdb redid the calling of the 5' RACE reads with MiXCR, one entry per CDR3 protein. The sample carries about 220,000 distinct CDR3 sequences, around 6.7% recorded once. Sample: CD4+ T cells sorted from PBMCs, taken on the day of the yellow fever booster vaccination. The receptor source for this set is a man aged 25-45 years who received the YFV17D yellow fever vaccine.

This clonotype was counted many times. The CDR3 nucleotides read TGCGCCAGCAGCCTCCCAACGTTGGGAAAGTACAATGAGCAGTTCTTC. It encodes CASSLPTLGKYNEQFF. This chain connects TRBV5-1 to TRBJ2-1; D is unclear. The CDR3 has 16 amino acids. Germline V lookup: CDR1 SGHRS, CDR2 YFSETQ. V was shortened by 4 bases and J by 4 bases, with 18 bases between the two germline ends.

In this sample, this clonotype turned up once. The chain uses TRBV20-1 and TRBJ1-6, with 7 bases that match TRBD1. V shed 3 bases, J shed 5 bases, and the junction held 13 bases outside the gene matches. Germline-derived CDR1 and CDR2 are DFQATT and SNEGSKA (reference sequence). The CDR3 consists of 17 residues. CDR3 DNA sequence: TGCAGTGCTAGGACCAGGGGGGGTTTCGGCCATAATTCACCCCTCCACTTT. Translation: CSARTRGGFGHNSPLHF.

This clonotype was observed at least ten times. This rearrangement joins TRBV15 to TRBJ2-3, with 7 bases lining up with TRBD1. The CDR3 has 17 amino acids. Looked up from germline, CDR1 is LNHNV and CDR2 is YYDKDF (reference sequence). J gave up 6 bases and V 4 bases, and 16 bases lay outside the gene matches. CDR3 residues: CATSTNRRGGNIDTQYF. CDR3 sequence (DNA): TGTGCCACCAGCACCAACCGAAGAGGGGGCAATATTGATACGCAGTATTTT.

This clonotype was found a few times. This chain uses TRBV7-8 with TRBJ2-7; D unresolved. Germline V gives CDR1 SGHVS, CDR2 FQNEAQ. Trimming took 5 bases from V and 5 from J, leaving 10 bases between them. The CDR3 loop spans 12 amino acids. DNA for the CDR3: TGTGCCAGCAGCCCCCAACGAAACGAGCAGTACTTC. Protein sequence: CASSPQRNEQYF.

This clonotype has a count of ten or more. The chain is built from TRBV5-1 and TRBJ2-1, with a weak D call TRBD1 (5 bases). CDR1 is SGHRS, CDR2 YFSETQ, per germline. Deletions cut 1 base from V and 6 bases from J, with 14 bases between. The CDR3 is 15 residues long. The CDR3, as DNA: TGCGCCAGCAGCTTGAGTCCAGGGTTGGGCAATGAGCAGTTCTTC. Translating it yields CASSLSPGLGNEQFF.

This clonotype has just a few counts. J is TRBJ2-1 and V is TRBV6-2 or TRBV6-3; 9 nucleotides agree with TRBD2. CDR1 and CDR2 from the germline V gene are MNHEY and SVGEGT. The V and J ends lost 6 bases and 9 bases, in that order; junction bases with no gene match: 24. The CDR3 is 19 amino acids. CDR3 DNA: TGTGCCAGCAGGAATCCAGCGGGAGGTTCAAAGGCGAAAAGGGGTGAGCAGTTCTTC. It translates to CASRNPAGGSKAKRGEQFF.

The chain employs TRBV5-6 and TRBJ2-3; a possible D gene is TRBD2 (6 bases). Looked up from germline, CDR1 is SGHDT and CDR2 is YYEEEE. The CDR3 has 15 amino acids. V gave up 4 bases and J gave up 4 bases, with 16 bases separating them. The chain's CDR3 is CASSEDGSPPDTQYF. Written as DNA, the CDR3 is TGTGCCAGCAGCGAAGACGGGAGTCCCCCAGATACGCAGTATTTT.

This clonotype was seen repeatedly, ten times or more. The CDR3 sequence: CATSDRLAGVSYNEQFF. The DNA of the CDR3 is TGTGCCACCAGTGATCGGCTAGCGGGAGTCTCCTACAATGAGCAGTTCTTC. This chain uses TRBV24-1 with TRBJ2-1; 10 bases match TRBD2. Germline V gene lookup returns CDR1 KGHDR and CDR2 SFDVKD. This CDR3 is 17 amino acids long. J was trimmed by 0 bases and V by 3 bases; bases with no gene match: 4.

This clonotype was seen ten or more times. The chain combines TRBV7-2 with TRBJ2-2; D might be TRBD2 (6 bases). The V end lost 6 bases, the J end lost 6 bases, and 17 bases lay between the germline ends. The CDR3 spans 15 residues. Germline-derived CDR1 and CDR2 are SGHTA and FQGNSA. The CDR3 DNA is TGTGCCAGCAGACTCAATTGGGGGGTTTCCGGGGAGCTGTTTTTT. Its translation is CASRLNWGVSGELFF.

Turning to this clonotype: This may be a read error, as it is one base from a much larger clone. In DNA form, the CDR3 reads TGCAGTGCTAGAGGGCGGCTCTACTTAGGCGAGCAGTTCTTC. Translating gives CSARGRLYLGEQFF. The V gene is TRBV20-1, the J gene TRBJ2-1; D is undetermined. V lost 1 base, J lost 10 bases, and 17 bases lay in between. CDR1 and CDR2 (germline): DFQATT, SNEGSKA (reference sequence). This CDR3 is 14 amino acids long.

This clonotype showed up many times. The rearrangement uses TRBV20-1 and TRBJ2-7; D might be TRBD1 (5 bases). Deletions cut 6 bases from V and 6 bases from J, with 18 bases between. The CDR3 has 13 amino acids. In germline, CDR1 is DFQATT, CDR2 SNEGSKA (reference sequence). The CDR3 region has the DNA TGCAGTGCCAATCTTTGGGGCGGTGGCGAGCAGTACTTC. This translates into CSANLWGGGEQYF.

This clonotype appeared a few times. The chain links TRBV5-6 to TRBJ2-1; TRBD2 aligns across 13 bases. Losses at the gene ends were 3 bases for V and 8 bases for J; bases not matched to a gene: 8. Germline V CDR1 and CDR2: SGHDT, YYEEEE. This CDR3 has 16 residues. The CDR3 DNA is TGTGCCAGCAGCTCAGCCGGGACTAGCGGGATCCATGAGCAGTTCTTC. Translated: CASSSAGTSGIHEQFF.

The table lists this clonotype with a few counts. V and J are TRBV4-3 and TRBJ2-1; D is undetermined. V lost 1 base and J 7 bases, leaving 17 bases between the germline ends. Germline CDR1 reads LGHNA; CDR2 reads YSLEER. The CDR3 is made up of 16 amino acids. The CDR3 reads CASSQGPVALRNEQFF. The DNA for the CDR3 is TGCGCCAGCAGCCAAGGCCCGGTAGCCCTCAGGAATGAGCAGTTCTTC.

This clonotype appeared a few times. CDR3 bases: TGTGCCACTTGGGGTGAAGGGGCCTACGAGCAGTACTTC. Protein sequence: CATWGEGAYEQYF. The chain is built from TRBV10-3 and TRBJ2-7, with TRBD1 as a possible D gene (5 bases). The V and J ends lost 10 bases and 2 bases respectively, with 15 bases between them. CDR3 length: 13 amino acids. CDR1 is ENHRY and CDR2 is SYGVKD in the germline V gene.

The V gene is TRBV4-2, the J gene TRBJ2-7; possibly TRBD1 for D (6 bases). Germline CDR1 LGHNA, CDR2 YNFKEQ. V lost 4 bases, J lost 3 bases, and 10 bases lay in between. This CDR3 is 13 amino acids long. The CDR3 region is CASSRDKLYEQYF. The CDR3 bases are TGTGCCAGCAGCCGGGACAAGCTCTACGAGCAGTACTTC.

In its sample, this clonotype was seen a few times. The V gene is TRBV5-1, the J gene TRBJ2-1; 14 bases align to TRBD2. CDR1 is SGHRS and CDR2 is YFSETQ in the germline V gene. Losses at the gene ends were 4 bases for V and 9 bases for J; bases not matched to a gene: 9. The CDR3 sequence is 16 residues long. The CDR3, as DNA: TGCGCCAGCAGCCCTCCGGGACTAGCGGGAGCGCGTGAGCAGTTCTTC. It codes for CASSPPGLAGAREQFF.

V gene TRBV28 combines with J gene TRBJ1-2; D is uncertain. The CDR3 is 13 residues long. The germline V and J ends were trimmed by 6 bases and 2 bases, with 10 bases remaining between them. The V gene's germline CDR1 is MDHEN and CDR2 SYDVKM. The CDR3 region has the DNA TGTGCCAGCAGCCCCAGCGAGAACTATGGCTACACCTTC. Its translation is CASSPSENYGYTF.

In this sample, this clonotype turned up many times. This CDR3 reads CASRLQGSYEQYF. Here the CDR3 DNA reads TGTGCCAGCAGGCTACAGGGTTCCTACGAGCAGTACTTC. This chain joins TRBV28 and TRBJ2-7; D perhaps matches TRBD1 (6 bases). Germline CDR1 MDHEN, CDR2 SYDVKM. The length of the CDR3 is 13 residues. V lost 6 bases to trimming and J lost 1 base, with 10 bases between them.

This clonotype occurred many times. This chain uses TRBV28 with TRBJ2-2; D gene ambiguous. Trimming pared 7 bases from V and 2 bases from J, leaving 8 bases between. CDR1 is MDHEN, CDR2 SYDVKM, per germline. This CDR3 is built from 13 residues. CDR3 protein: CASTTVNTGELFF. CDR3 DNA sequence: TGTGCCAGCACAACGGTAAACACCGGGGAGCTGTTTTTT.

In its sample, this clonotype was seen a few times. The J gene is TRBJ2-5, the V gene TRBV5-1; 11 bases match TRBD2. Trimming cost V 7 bases and J 2 bases; bases outside gene matches: 10. The CDR3 has 16 residues. CDR1 is SGHRS, CDR2 YFSETQ, per germline. The CDR3 DNA is TGCGCCAGCTCGACTACCGGGACTAGCGGACAAGAGACCCAGTACTTC. Translated: CASSTTGTSGQETQYF.

This clonotype was recorded a few times. The chain links TRBV5-5 to TRBJ2-2; no reliable D call. V shed 2 bases and J shed 6 bases, with 5 bases lying between them. The germline V gene has CDR1 SGHKS and CDR2 YYEKEE (reference sequence). This CDR3 contains 12 residues. CDR3 nucleotides: TGTGCCAGCAGCTTTCCTCCCGGGGAGCTGTTTTTT. This gives the protein CASSFPPGELFF.

The chain employs TRBV10-3 and TRBJ1-2; 7 positions agree with TRBD1. Losses at the gene ends were 9 bases for V and 6 bases for J; bases not matched to a gene: 10. This CDR3 has 13 residues. Per germline, CDR1 ENHRY and CDR2 SYGVKD. The CDR3 is CAMYLGTENGYTF. DNA of the CDR3: TGTGCCATGTACTTAGGGACAGAGAATGGCTACACCTTC.

This clonotype has a handful of counts. The chain is built from TRBV10-3 and TRBJ1-6, with D maybe TRBD1 (5 bases). CDR1 and CDR2 (germline): ENHRY, SYGVKD. The CDR3 has 14 residues. V shed 11 bases and J shed 3 bases, with 14 bases lying between them. CDR3 in DNA: TGTGCCGTGGCTCGGGGGGACTATAATTCACCCCTCCACTTT. Its protein product is CAVARGDYNSPLHF.

In this sample, this clonotype turned up a few times. This chain connects TRBV7-2 to TRBJ2-1; no clear D gene. The ends were cut back, 0 bases at V and 5 bases at J, with 8 bases in the middle. The CDR3 contains 14 residues. The germline V gene encodes CDR1 SGHTA and CDR2 FQGNSA. CDR3 nucleotides: TGTGCCAGCAGCTTAGCGCGGACGGACAATGAGCAGTTCTTC. Translating it yields CASSLARTDNEQFF.

The chain uses TRBV12-3 or TRBV12-4 and TRBJ2-2; tentatively, D is TRBD2 (5 bases). This CDR3 region has 14 residues. V lost 6 bases and J lost 5, with 13 bases in between. The CDR3 protein is CASRDPGGTGELFF. The DNA of the CDR3 is TGTGCCAGCAGGGACCCAGGAGGTACCGGGGAGCTGTTTTTT.

A word on this clonotype: One end of the junction is discordant with germline, which a read error may explain. The chain carries TRBV18 and TRBJ2-1, with D unclear. CDR1 KGHSH and CDR2 LQKENI come from the germline V gene. The CDR3 loop spans 14 amino acids. CDR3 sequence: CASSQSVGHAEHFF. The CDR3 nucleotides read TGTGCCAGCTCACAATCTGTAGGGCATGCTGAGCATTTCTTC. Based on the CDR3 plus reference TRBV18 and TRBJ2-1, the full variable domain is NAGVMQNPRHLVRRRGQEARLRCSPMKGHSHVYWYRQLPEEGLKFMVYLQKENIIDESGMPKERFSAEFPKEGPSILRIQQVVRGDSAAYFCASSQSVGHAEHFFGPGTRLTVL.